The 27 T cell receptor beta chains below were found in one sample sequenced in a study of blood T cell repertoires in COVID-19. The repertoire was sequenced with immunoSEQ multiplex PCR; TCRdb's copy has only in-frame clones and lacks some. The sample carries 250,000 to 300,000 clones, around 88% recorded once. What was sequenced was PBMCs or T cells enriched from blood (not recorded which). These receptors were taken from a man in his forties who had recovered from COVID-19.

Details on this clone: Other DNA sequences within the sample encode an identical CDR3. This chain joins TRBV7-9 and TRBJ1-1; tentatively, D is TRBD1 (5 bases). Trimming shortened V by 1 base and J by 3 bases, and 6 bases separated the two germline ends. Germline CDR1 reads SEHNR; CDR2 reads FQNEAQ (reference sequence). The CDR3 contains 13 residues. CDR3 coding DNA: TGTGCCAGCAGCTTAGTAGGGGACACTGAAGCTTTCTTT. Encoded protein: CASSLVGDTEAFF. The full variable domain, rest sourced from reference TRBV7-9 and TRBJ1-1, is DTGVSQNPRHKITKRGQNVTFRCDPISEHNRLYWYRQTLGQGPEFLTYFQNEAQLEKSRLLSDRFSAERPKGSFSTLEIQRTEQGDSAMYLCASSLVGDTEAFFGQGTRLTVV.

The J gene is TRBJ1-2, the V gene TRBV28; 7 nucleotides agree with TRBD1. The length of the CDR3 is 15 residues. Trimming took 5 bases from V and 8 from J; bases not matched to a gene: 14. Germline values: CDR1 MDHEN, CDR2 SYDVKM. Written as DNA, the CDR3 is TGTGCCAGCAGTCCGTTTACAGGGGTGGTGGGGGGCTACACCTTC. This translates into CASSPFTGVVGGYTF.

In DNA form, the CDR3 reads TGTGCCAGCAGTATTGGGACAGGGAGGTTCGAGCAGTACTTC. This gives the protein CASSIGTGRFEQYF. The chain joins TRBV6-5 to TRBJ2-7; 9 bases map to TRBD1. J gave up 6 bases and V 5 bases, and 8 bases lay outside the gene matches. CDR3 length: 14 amino acids. The germline CDR1 and CDR2 sequences are MNHEY and SVGAGI.

V usage is TRBV7-3 and J usage is TRBJ1-4; D unclear. This CDR3 is built from 14 residues. Trimming cost V 11 bases and J 8 bases, with 21 bases left between them. The germline V gene encodes CDR1 SGHTA and CDR2 FQGTGA. CDR3: CAGLEVEPQEKLFF. DNA for the CDR3: TGTGCCGGATTAGAGGTCGAACCCCAGGAAAAACTGTTTTTT.

The V and J genes are TRBV9 and TRBJ1-4, with TRBD1 as a possible D gene (6 bases). This CDR3 is 15 amino acids long. The germline CDR1 and CDR2 sequences are SGDLS and YYNGEE. V was shortened by 4 bases and J by 3 bases, with 13 bases between the two germline ends. The CDR3 DNA reads as TGTGCCAGCAGCACCCATCAGGGGTCTAATGAAAAACTGTTTTTT. Translated, it gives CASSTHQGSNEKLFF.

The chain links TRBV18 to TRBJ2-3, with 8 positions matching TRBD1. The germline V gene has CDR1 KGHSH and CDR2 LQKENI. Trimming cost V 6 bases and J 6 bases; bases outside gene matches: 8. The CDR3 length is 14 residues. DNA for the CDR3: TGTGCCAGCTCGGCGGACAGGGCGCCGGATACGCAGTATTTT. Translation gives CASSADRAPDTQYF.

V is TRBV29-1 and J is TRBJ2-7; D is perhaps TRBD2 (6 bases). Between the trimmed V and J ends, which lost 1 base and 2 bases, there was a span of 24 bases. Per the germline V gene, CDR1 is SQVTM and CDR2 is ANQGSEA. The CDR3 extends over 18 amino acids. CDR3 in DNA: TGCAGCGTTGAAGTTGTGGGGGGTGGCAGGATTAGCCCCTACGAGCAGTACTTC. This sequence encodes CSVEVVGGGRISPYEQYF.

This chain uses TRBV28 with TRBJ2-1, with a weak D call TRBD2 (5 bases). V was shortened by 3 bases and J by 6 bases, with 9 bases between the two germline ends. Looked up from germline, CDR1 is MDHEN and CDR2 is SYDVKM. The CDR3 sequence is 13 residues long. The CDR3: CASSFGDRNEQFF. CDR3 sequence (DNA): TGTGCCAGCAGTTTCGGGGATCGCAATGAGCAGTTCTTC.

The rearrangement links TRBV5-1 to TRBJ1-6, with 7 nucleotides matching TRBD1. After removal of 3 bases from V and 6 bases from J, the junction contained 6 bases not matched to a gene. Germline loops: CDR1 SGHRS, CDR2 YFSETQ. CDR3 size: 15 residues. As DNA, the CDR3 is TGCGCCAGCAGCTATTCACAGGGGAGTAATTCACCCCTCCACTTT. Amino acid sequence: CASSYSQGSNSPLHF. Filled out from reference TRBV5-1 and TRBJ1-6, the complete variable domain reads KAGVTQTPRYLIKTRGQQVTLSCSPISGHRSVSWYQQTPGQGLQFLFEYFSETQRNKGNFPGRFSGRQFSNSRSEMNVSTLELGDSALYLCASSYSQGSNSPLHFGNGTRLTVT.

The chain carries TRBV19 and TRBJ2-5; D is possibly TRBD1 (5 bases). Germline-derived CDR1 and CDR2 are LNHDA and SQIVND (reference sequence). The CDR3 contains 13 residues. Trimming shortened V by 5 bases and J by 1 base, and 8 bases separated the two germline ends. CDR3 sequence reads: CASSQGFQETQYF. The CDR3 DNA reads as TGTGCCAGTAGTCAGGGATTCCAAGAGACCCAGTACTTC.

CDR3 DNA sequence: TGTGCCAGCAGCAAACGGACAGGAGCTACTAGCACAGATACGCAGTATTTT. Protein: CASSKRTGATSTDTQYF. The V gene is TRBV9, the J gene TRBJ2-3, with TRBD1 matching 7 bases. Germline V lookup: CDR1 SGDLS, CDR2 YYNGEE. V was clipped by 4 bases and J by 0 bases; unmatched bases: 11. The CDR3 extends over 17 amino acids. Full variable domain (missing parts from reference TRBV9 and TRBJ2-3): DSGVTQTPKHLITATGQRVTLRCSPRSGDLSVYWYQQSLDQGLQFLIQYYNGEERAKGNILERFSAQQFPDLHSELNLSSLELGDSALYFCASSKRTGATSTDTQYFGPGTRLTVL.

This chain joins TRBV28 and TRBJ2-2; 13 bases fit TRBD2. Germline CDR1 MDHEN, CDR2 SYDVKM. V lost 5 bases, J lost 6 bases, and 6 bases stayed unmatched. This CDR3 is built from 16 residues. The CDR3 nucleotides read TGTGCCAGCAGTGACGGGACTAGCGGGATTCCCGGGGAGCTGTTTTTT. As protein: CASSDGTSGIPGELFF.

This clone was picked up a small number of times. The rearrangement links TRBV2 to TRBJ1-3, with 11 bases matching TRBD1. The J segment lost 11 bases and the V segment lost 7 bases, leaving 10 bases of the junction unmatched. This CDR3 region has 14 residues. Germline V gene data show CDR1 as SNHLY and CDR2 as FYNNEI. As DNA, the CDR3 is TGTGCCAGCATTTTCCGGGACAGGGGGTTCGCCATATATTTT. Amino acids: CASIFRDRGFAIYF.

The chain has TRBV5-5 and TRBJ2-5; D gene unclear. Germline V lookup: CDR1 SGHKS, CDR2 YYEKEE (reference sequence). Trimming left V 0 bases short and J 4 bases short, with 13 bases between. This CDR3 region has 15 residues. The CDR3 coding sequence is TGTGCCAGCAGCTTGGGTAGTGTCTTGATAGAGACCCAGTACTTC. Its protein is CASSLGSVLIETQYF. Full variable domain (remainder filled in from reference TRBV5-5 and TRBJ2-5): DAGVTQSPTHLIKTRGQQVTLRCSPISGHKSVSWYQQVLGQGPQFIFQYYEKEERGRGNFPDRFSARQFPNYSSELNVNALLLGDSALYLCASSLGSVLIETQYFGPGTRLLVL.

The chain uses TRBV4-1 and TRBJ2-5, with D possibly matching TRBD2 (6 bases). The CDR3 loop spans 15 amino acids. V was clipped by 4 bases and J by 3 bases, with 15 bases between them. CDR1 is MGHRA, CDR2 YSYEKL, per germline. The CDR3 sequence: CASSPRMGGEETQYF. The CDR3 DNA is TGCGCCAGCAGCCCTAGAATGGGAGGAGAAGAGACCCAGTACTTC.

The V and J genes are TRBV20-1 and TRBJ1-2; D gene unclear. The V gene's germline CDR1 is DFQATT and CDR2 SNEGSKA (reference sequence). The CDR3 runs to 11 residues. V was trimmed by 7 bases and J by 8 bases, leaving 14 bases between them. The CDR3 DNA follows: TGCAGTGAGAGGGTTGTCTCCGGCTACACCTTC. Protein product: CSERVVSGYTF.

J is TRBJ2-6 and V is TRBV7-9, with D perhaps TRBD1 (5 bases). The CDR3 runs to 19 residues. V lost 5 bases, J lost 4 bases, and 24 bases lay in between. Germline assignment: CDR1 SEHNR and CDR2 FQNEAQ (reference sequence). The CDR3, as DNA: TGTGCCAGCAGCCCATTCTCCAAACTCAGGGATCTGGGGGCCAACGTCCTGACTTTC. Protein sequence: CASSPFSKLRDLGANVLTF.

Of note for this clone: Other DNA variants within this sample encode the same CDR3. The genes are TRBV5-1 and TRBJ2-3, with D hard to call. Germline-derived CDR1 and CDR2 are SGHRS and YFSETQ. With 0 bases removed from V and 0 bases from J, the gap between germline ends came to 8 bases. The CDR3 is made up of 15 amino acids. The CDR3 coding sequence is TGCGCCAGCAGCTTGGACACCCGCAGCACAGATACGCAGTATTTT. Its protein is CASSLDTRSTDTQYF.

The chain joins TRBV7-2 to TRBJ2-7; 8 nucleotides align to TRBD1. This CDR3 contains 15 residues. Germline CDR1 reads SGHTA; CDR2 reads FQGNSA. The ends lost 4 bases at V and 2 bases at J; junction bases unmatched: 7. For the CDR3, the DNA is TGTGCCAGCAGCTACAGGACAGGGAGAACCTACGAGCAGTACTTC. The encoded protein is CASSYRTGRTYEQYF. The full variable domain, in which reference TRBV7-2 and TRBJ2-7 provide the parts outside the CDR3, is GAGVSQSPSNKVTEKGKDVELRCDPISGHTALYWYRQSLGQGLEFLIYFQGNSAPDKSGLPSDRFSAERTGGSVSTLTIQRTQQEDSAVYLCASSYRTGRTYEQYFGPGTRLTVT.

This sequence joins TRBV30 and TRBJ2-1; D unclear. This CDR3 contains 15 residues. CDR1 is GTSNPN, CDR2 SVGIG, per germline (reference sequence). Trimming took 0 bases from V and 4 from J, leaving 13 bases between them. The chain's CDR3 is CAWSVYTRTYNEQFF. The CDR3 DNA is TGTGCCTGGAGTGTATACACCCGAACATACAATGAGCAGTTCTTC.

This chain joins TRBV5-4 and TRBJ2-3; maybe TRBD2 (5 bases). The CDR3 has 17 amino acids. V lost 0 bases, J lost 5 bases, and 19 bases lay in between. The germline V gene encodes CDR1 SGHNT and CDR2 YYREEE (reference sequence). CDR3 DNA sequence: TGTGCCAGCAGCTTGGATCGTCAGGAGGCGTGGTTAGATACGCAGTATTTT. The encoded protein is CASSLDRQEAWLDTQYF.

The chain recombines TRBV6-2 or TRBV6-3 with TRBJ1-1; TRBD1 is a possible D gene (6 bases). The CDR3 is 20 residues long. Germline V gives CDR1 MNHEY, CDR2 SVGEGT. Trimming took off 6 bases at V and 0 bases at J, with 29 bases between the two ends. CDR3 bases: TGTGCCAGCAGCGGTGACCCTACGACAGGACTCTTAAGGATGAACACTGAAGCTTTCTTT. Its translation is CASSGDPTTGLLRMNTEAFF.

This sequence joins TRBV28 and TRBJ1-4, with 10 bases matching TRBD1. CDR3 length: 18 residues. V lost 6 bases to trimming and J lost 0 bases; unmatched junction nucleotides: 10. Looked up from germline, CDR1 is MDHEN and CDR2 is SYDVKM. In DNA, the CDR3 is TGTGCCAGCAGACGGCCGGGACAGGGGACCCCAACTAATGAAAAACTGTTTTTT. Protein product: CASRRPGQGTPTNEKLFF. The whole variable domain, filled in from reference TRBV28 and TRBJ1-4, reads DVKVTQSSRYLVKRTGEKVFLECVQDMDHENMFWYRQDPGLGLRLIYFSYDVKMKEKGDIPEGYSVSREKKERFSLILESASTNQTSMYLCASRRPGQGTPTNEKLFFGSGTQLSVL.

In DNA form, the CDR3 reads TGTGCCAGCAGCTTAGATTGGACACCTAGAGAAAAACTGTTTTTT. The encoded protein is CASSLDWTPREKLFF. The J gene is TRBJ1-4, the V gene TRBV7-8; D may be TRBD1 (5 bases). The CDR3 has 15 residues. Trimming shortened V by 1 base and J by 8 bases, and 14 bases separated the two germline ends. The germline V gene encodes CDR1 SGHVS and CDR2 FQNEAQ.

Here the CDR3 reads CATSEAGQGNTEAFF. The CDR3, as DNA: TGTGCCACCAGTGAAGCCGGACAGGGAAACACTGAAGCTTTCTTT. This sequence joins TRBV24-1 and TRBJ1-1; TRBD1 agrees at 8 bases. J was trimmed by 2 bases and V by 4 bases; bases with no gene match: 5. CDR1 and CDR2 (germline): KGHDR, SFDVKD. The CDR3 runs to 15 residues.

The chain is built from TRBV11-2 and TRBJ1-1, with D possibly matching TRBD1 (6 bases). The CDR3 covers 17 residues. Germline V lookup: CDR1 SGHAT, CDR2 FQNNGV. The V gene lost 5 bases and the J gene lost 1 base, with 20 bases spanning the gap. The CDR3 here is CASSVGTYGLENTEAFF. In DNA, the CDR3 is TGTGCCAGCAGCGTCGGGACATACGGTTTGGAGAACACTGAAGCTTTCTTT.

V gene TRBV10-3 combines with J gene TRBJ2-7; 9 nucleotides line up with TRBD1. The CDR3 extends over 16 amino acids. Germline lookup yields CDR1 ENHRY and CDR2 SYGVKD. V lost 0 bases to trimming and J lost 9 bases; unmatched junction nucleotides: 12. CDR3 sequence (DNA): TGTGCCATCAGTGAGTCGAGATCGGGACAGGGTCCCCGGCAGTACTTC. It translates to CAISESRSGQGPRQYF.